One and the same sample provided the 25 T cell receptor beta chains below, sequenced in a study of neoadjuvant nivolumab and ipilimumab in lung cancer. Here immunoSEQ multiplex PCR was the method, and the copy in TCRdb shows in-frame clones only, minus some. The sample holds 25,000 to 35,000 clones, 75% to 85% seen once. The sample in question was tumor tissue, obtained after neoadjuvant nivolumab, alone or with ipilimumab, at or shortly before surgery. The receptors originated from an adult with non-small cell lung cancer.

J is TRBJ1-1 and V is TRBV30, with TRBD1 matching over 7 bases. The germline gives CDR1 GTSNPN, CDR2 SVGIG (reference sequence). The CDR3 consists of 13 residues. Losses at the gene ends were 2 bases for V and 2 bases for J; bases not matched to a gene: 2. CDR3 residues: CAWSRQGNTEAFF. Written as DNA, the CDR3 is TGTGCCTGGAGTAGACAGGGAAACACTGAAGCTTTCTTT. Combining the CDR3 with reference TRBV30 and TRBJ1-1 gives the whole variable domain SQTIHQWPATLVQPVGSPLSLECTVEGTSNPNLYWYRQAAGRGLQLLFYSVGIGQISSEVPQNLSASRPQDRQFILSSKKLLLSDSGFYLCAWSRQGNTEAFFGQGTRLTVV.

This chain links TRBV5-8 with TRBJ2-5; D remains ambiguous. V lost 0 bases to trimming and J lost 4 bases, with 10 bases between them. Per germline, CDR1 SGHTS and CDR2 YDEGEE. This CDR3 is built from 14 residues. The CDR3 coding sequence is TGTGCCAGCAGCTTGGGATTGAAAGGAGAGACCCAGTACTTC. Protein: CASSLGLKGETQYF.

In DNA form, the CDR3 reads TGTGCCAGCTCACCACCGGCCGCCAAAAACATTCAGTACTTC. This encodes CASSPPAAKNIQYF. This chain links TRBV18 with TRBJ2-4, with unresolved D. CDR1 and CDR2 from the germline V gene are KGHSH and LQKENI. The V and J ends lost 0 bases and 1 base respectively, with 4 bases between them. CDR3 length equals 14 residues.

Here the CDR3 reads CASSVGGLGSYNEQFF. In DNA, the CDR3 is TGTGCCAGCAGCGTAGGGGGACTTGGCTCCTACAATGAGCAGTTCTTC. The chain joins TRBV9 to TRBJ2-1; a weak D match, TRBD2 (6 bases). V lost 0 bases and J 0 bases, leaving 10 bases between the germline ends. This CDR3 is 16 amino acids long. Germline lookup yields CDR1 SGDLS and CDR2 YYNGEE.

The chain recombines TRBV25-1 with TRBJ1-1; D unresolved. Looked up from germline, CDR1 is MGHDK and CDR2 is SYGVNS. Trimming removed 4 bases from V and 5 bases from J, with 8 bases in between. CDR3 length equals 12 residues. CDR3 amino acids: CASSVQGTEAFF. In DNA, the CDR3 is TGTGCCAGCAGTGTACAAGGGACTGAAGCTTTCTTT.

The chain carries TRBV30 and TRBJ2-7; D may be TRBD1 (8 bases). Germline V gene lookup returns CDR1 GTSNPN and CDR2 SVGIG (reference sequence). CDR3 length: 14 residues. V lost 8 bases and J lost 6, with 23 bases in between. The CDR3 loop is CAGGAGGLPSEQYF. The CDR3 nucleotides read TGTGCCGGGGGGGCAGGGGGCCTGCCAAGCGAGCAGTACTTC.

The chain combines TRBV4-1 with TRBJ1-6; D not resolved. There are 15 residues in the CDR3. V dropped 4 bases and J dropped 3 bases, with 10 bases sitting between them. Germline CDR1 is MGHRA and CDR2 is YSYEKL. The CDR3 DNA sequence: TGCGCCAGCAGCCCAGGACGCGTCTATAATTCACCCCTCCACTTT. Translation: CASSPGRVYNSPLHF.

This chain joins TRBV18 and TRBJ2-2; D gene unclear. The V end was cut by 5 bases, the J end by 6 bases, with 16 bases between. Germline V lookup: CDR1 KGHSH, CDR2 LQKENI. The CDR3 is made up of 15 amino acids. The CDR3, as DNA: TGTGCCAGCTCATTAATCACGGAAGGGTCCGGGGAGCTGTTTTTT. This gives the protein CASSLITEGSGELFF.

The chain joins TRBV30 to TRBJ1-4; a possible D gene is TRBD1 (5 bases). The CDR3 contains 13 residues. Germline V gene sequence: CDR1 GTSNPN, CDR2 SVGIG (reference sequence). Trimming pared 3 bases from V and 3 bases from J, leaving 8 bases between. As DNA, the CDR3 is TGTGCCTGGAGGCGACAGTCTAATGAAAAACTGTTTTTT. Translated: CAWRRQSNEKLFF.

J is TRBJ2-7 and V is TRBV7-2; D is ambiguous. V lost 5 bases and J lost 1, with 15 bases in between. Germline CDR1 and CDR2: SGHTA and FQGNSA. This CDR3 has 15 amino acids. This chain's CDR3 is CASSPSPPASYEQYF. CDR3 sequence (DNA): TGTGCCAGCAGCCCCAGCCCCCCGGCTTCCTACGAGCAGTACTTC.

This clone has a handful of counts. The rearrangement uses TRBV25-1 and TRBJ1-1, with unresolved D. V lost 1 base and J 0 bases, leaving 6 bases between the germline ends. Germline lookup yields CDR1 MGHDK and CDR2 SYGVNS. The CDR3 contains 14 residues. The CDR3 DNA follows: TGTGCCAGCAGTGAATTAGGAGTGAACACTGAAGCTTTCTTT. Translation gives CASSELGVNTEAFF.

CDR3 sequence reads: CASSLEGAGDRHYADEQYF. In nucleotides, the CDR3 is TGCGCCAGCAGCTTGGAGGGAGCCGGGGACCGACATTACGCCGACGAGCAGTACTTC. The chain combines TRBV5-1 with TRBJ2-7; D is possibly TRBD1 or TRBD2 (5 bases each). Per the germline V gene, CDR1 is SGHRS and CDR2 is YFSETQ. V shed 0 bases and J shed 5 bases, with 27 bases lying between them. CDR3 length equals 19 residues. Full variable domain (missing parts from reference TRBV5-1 and TRBJ2-7): KAGVTQTPRYLIKTRGQQVTLSCSPISGHRSVSWYQQTPGQGLQFLFEYFSETQRNKGNFPGRFSGRQFSNSRSEMNVSTLELGDSALYLCASSLEGAGDRHYADEQYFGPGTRLTVT.

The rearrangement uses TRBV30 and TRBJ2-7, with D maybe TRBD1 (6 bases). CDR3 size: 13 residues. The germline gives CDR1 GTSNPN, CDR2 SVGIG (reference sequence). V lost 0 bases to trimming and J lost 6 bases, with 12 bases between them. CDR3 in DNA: TGTGCCTGGAGTGTGCAGGGGCGTAGCGAGCAGTACTTC. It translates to CAWSVQGRSEQYF. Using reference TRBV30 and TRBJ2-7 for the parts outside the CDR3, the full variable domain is SQTIHQWPATLVQPVGSPLSLECTVEGTSNPNLYWYRQAAGRGLQLLFYSVGIGQISSEVPQNLSASRPQDRQFILSSKKLLLSDSGFYLCAWSVQGRSEQYFGPGTRLTVT.

CDR3 bases: TGTGCCAGCAGCTTTGGACTAGCGGGAGGGGGAGACGAGACCCAGTACTTC. Translated, it gives CASSFGLAGGGDETQYF. The J gene is TRBJ2-5, the V gene TRBV7-9; 15 bases map to TRBD2. This CDR3 region has 17 residues. Germline assignment: CDR1 SEHNR and CDR2 FQNEAQ (reference sequence). Unmatched junction bases numbered 7, after V lost 3 bases and J lost 5 bases.

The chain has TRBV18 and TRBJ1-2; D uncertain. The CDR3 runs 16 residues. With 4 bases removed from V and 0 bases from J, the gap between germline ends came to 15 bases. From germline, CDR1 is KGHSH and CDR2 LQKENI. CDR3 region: CASSHNIREANYGYTF. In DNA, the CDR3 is TGTGCCAGCTCACACAACATTAGGGAGGCTAACTATGGCTACACCTTC.

DNA of the CDR3: TGTGCCAGCAGTGACTCAGCGGGGTCGGGACAGCCCCAGCATTTT. Its translation is CASSDSAGSGQPQHF. The chain employs TRBV6-4 and TRBJ1-5; D is ambiguous. The CDR3 has 15 amino acids. Germline values: CDR1 MRHNA, CDR2 SNTAGT. Trimming removed 0 bases from V and 7 bases from J, with 13 bases in between.

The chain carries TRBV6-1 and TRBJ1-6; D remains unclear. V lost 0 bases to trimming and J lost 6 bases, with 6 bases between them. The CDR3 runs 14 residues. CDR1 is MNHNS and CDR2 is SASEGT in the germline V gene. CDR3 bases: TGTGCCAGCAGTGAAGCATGGGGTAATTCACCCCTCCACTTT. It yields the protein CASSEAWGNSPLHF.

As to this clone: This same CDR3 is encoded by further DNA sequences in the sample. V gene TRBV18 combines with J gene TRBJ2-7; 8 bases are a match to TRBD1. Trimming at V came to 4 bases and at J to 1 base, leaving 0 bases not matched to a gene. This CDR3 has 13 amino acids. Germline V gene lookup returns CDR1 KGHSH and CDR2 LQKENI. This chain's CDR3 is CASSRDRSYEQYF. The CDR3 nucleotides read TGTGCCAGCTCACGGGACAGGTCCTACGAGCAGTACTTC.

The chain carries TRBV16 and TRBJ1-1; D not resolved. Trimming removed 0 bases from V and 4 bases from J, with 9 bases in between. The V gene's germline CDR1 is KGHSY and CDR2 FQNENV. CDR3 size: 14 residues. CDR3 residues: CASSQSRVATEAFF. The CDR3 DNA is TGTGCCAGCAGCCAATCAAGGGTTGCCACTGAAGCTTTCTTT.

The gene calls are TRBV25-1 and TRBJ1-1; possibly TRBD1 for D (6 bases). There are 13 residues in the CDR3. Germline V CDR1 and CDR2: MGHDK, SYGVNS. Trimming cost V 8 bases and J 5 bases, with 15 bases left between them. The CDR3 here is CASRRQEVTEAFF. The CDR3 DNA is TGTGCCAGCCGAAGACAGGAGGTAACTGAAGCTTTCTTT.

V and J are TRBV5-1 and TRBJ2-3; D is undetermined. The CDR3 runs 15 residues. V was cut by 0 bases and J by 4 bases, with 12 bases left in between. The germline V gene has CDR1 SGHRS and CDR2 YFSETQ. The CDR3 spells CASSLGLGFADTQYF. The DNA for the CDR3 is TGCGCCAGCAGCTTGGGTTTAGGGTTCGCAGATACGCAGTATTTT.

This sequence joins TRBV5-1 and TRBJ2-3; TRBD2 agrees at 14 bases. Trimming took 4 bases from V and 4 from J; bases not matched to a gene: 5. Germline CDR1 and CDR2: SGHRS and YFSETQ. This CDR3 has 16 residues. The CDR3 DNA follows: TGCGCCAGCAGCATCGGGACTAGCGGGAGTCCAGATACGCAGTATTTT. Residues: CASSIGTSGSPDTQYF.

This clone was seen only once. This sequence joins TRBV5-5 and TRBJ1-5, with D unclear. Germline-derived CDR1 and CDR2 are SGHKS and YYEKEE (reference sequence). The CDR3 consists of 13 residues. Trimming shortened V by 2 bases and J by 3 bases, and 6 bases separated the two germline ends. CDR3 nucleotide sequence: TGTGCCAGCAGCTTTCGAGCCAATCAGCCCCAGCATTTT. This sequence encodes CASSFRANQPQHF.

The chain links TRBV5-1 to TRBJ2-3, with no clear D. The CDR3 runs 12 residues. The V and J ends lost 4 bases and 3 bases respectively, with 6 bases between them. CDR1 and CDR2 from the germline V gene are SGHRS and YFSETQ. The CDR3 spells CASSKETDTQYF. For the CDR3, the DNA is TGCGCCAGCAGCAAGGAAACAGATACGCAGTATTTT.

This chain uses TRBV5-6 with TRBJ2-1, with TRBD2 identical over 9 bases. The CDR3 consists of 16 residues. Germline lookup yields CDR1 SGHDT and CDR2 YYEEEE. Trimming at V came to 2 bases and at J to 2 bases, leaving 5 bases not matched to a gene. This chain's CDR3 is CASSLLLAGTYNEQFF. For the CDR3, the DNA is TGTGCCAGCAGCTTACTTCTAGCGGGGACCTACAATGAGCAGTTCTTC. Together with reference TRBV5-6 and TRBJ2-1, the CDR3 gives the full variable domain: DAGVTQSPTHLIKTRGQQVTLRCSPKSGHDTVSWYQQALGQGPQFIFQYYEEEERQRGNFPDRFSGHQFPNYSSELNVNALLLGDSALYLCASSLLLAGTYNEQFFGPGTRLTVL.